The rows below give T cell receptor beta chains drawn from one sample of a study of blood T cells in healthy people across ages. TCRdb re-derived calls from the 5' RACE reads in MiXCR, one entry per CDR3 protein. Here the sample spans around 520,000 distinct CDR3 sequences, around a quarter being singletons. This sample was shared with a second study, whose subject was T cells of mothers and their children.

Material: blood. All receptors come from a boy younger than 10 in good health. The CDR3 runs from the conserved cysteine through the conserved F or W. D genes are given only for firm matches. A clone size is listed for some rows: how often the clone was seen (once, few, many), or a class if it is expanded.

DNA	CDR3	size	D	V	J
TGTGCCAGCAGTTTATTCGGAGGGGCCGGGACAGGGTATGGCTACACCTTC	CASSLFGGAGTGYGYTF	NA	TRBD1	TRBV28	TRBJ1-2
TGTGCCAGCAGTCTCGGCGGCAGGGGATCTGAAAAACTGTTTTTT	CASSLGGRGSEKLFF	NA	NA	TRBV2	TRBJ1-4
TGCGCCAGCAGCCAAGTTCTTTCAGGCCCTGGGGACAAAAACATTCAGTACTTC	CASSQVLSGPGDKNIQYF	few	NA	TRBV4-1	TRBJ2-4
TGTGCCAGCAGCGTCCTGAGCGGGGAGGTATACAATGAGCAGTTCTTC	CASSVLSGEVYNEQFF	NA	TRBD2	TRBV6-1	TRBJ2-1
TGTGCCACCAGCCCTCGACAGGGTACAGATACGCAGTATTTT	CATSPRQGTDTQYF	NA	TRBD1	TRBV15	TRBJ2-3
TGTGCCAGCAGCCAAGGTCGCGGGGAGCTGTTTTTT	CASSQGRGELFF	many	NA	TRBV3-1	TRBJ2-2
TGTGCCAGCAGTTTAGTGACAGCCGCAGATGCGCAGTATTTT	CASSLVTAADAQYF	NA	NA	TRBV12-3/TRBV12-4	TRBJ2-3
TGTGCCAGCTCACCGAACCGGGACAGAGCCAAAAACATTCAGTACTTC	CASSPNRDRAKNIQYF	NA	TRBD1	TRBV18	TRBJ2-4
TGCAGTGCCCTGCCCCGCGGGGCCAATCTCCAATATGGCTACACCTTC	CSALPRGANLQYGYTF	few	NA	TRBV20-1	TRBJ1-2
TGTGCCAGCCGACCCGGACAGATGAACACTGAAGCTTTCTTT	CASRPGQMNTEAFF	once	NA	TRBV7-6	TRBJ1-1
TGTGCCAGCAGTCCAGGGCACCTCTCTGGAAACACCATATATTTT	CASSPGHLSGNTIYF	few	NA	TRBV12-3/TRBV12-4	TRBJ1-3
TGTGCCAGCTCACCACGGGCAGGAGAGTACTCTGGGGCCAACGTCCTGACTTTC	CASSPRAGEYSGANVLTF	NA	NA	TRBV18	TRBJ2-6
TGTGCCAGCAGCTCTAGCGGGGGTGAAGAGACCCAGTACTTC	CASSSSGGEETQYF	many	TRBD2	TRBV3-1	TRBJ2-5
TGTGCCAGCATCCCCCCGGTCGGAGAGACCCAGTACTTC	CASIPPVGETQYF	NA	NA	TRBV7-9	TRBJ2-5
TGTGCCAGCAGCTTTAGAAGATTCGGGGTCTCTGGAAACACCATATATTTT	CASSFRRFGVSGNTIYF	NA	NA	TRBV7-8	TRBJ1-3
TGTGCCATCAGTGGGACAGGGGGCGCTGAGCAGTTCTTC	CAISGTGGAEQFF	NA	TRBD1	TRBV10-3	TRBJ2-1
TGTGCCAGCACCGCTAGCGGGGGGGCGGGTACGCAGTATTTT	CASTASGGAGTQYF	NA	TRBD2	TRBV2	TRBJ2-3
TGCGCCAGCAGAGAGAGAGCGGGAGGGAAATACAATGAGCAGTTCTTC	CASRERAGGKYNEQFF	NA	TRBD2	TRBV4-3	TRBJ2-1
TGTGCCAGCTCACCCTCCAACCAAGGAGCAGATACGCAGTATTTT	CASSPSNQGADTQYF	NA	NA	TRBV18	TRBJ2-3
TGTGCCAGCAGCCAATCCAGTCGTCGGGAGCTGTTTTTT	CASSQSSRRELFF	NA	NA	TRBV14	TRBJ2-2
TGCAGTGCTAGGGTGGGGGGTGGTGGCGGCAATCAGCCCCAGCATTTT	CSARVGGGGGNQPQHF	NA	NA	TRBV20-1	TRBJ1-5
TGTGCCACCAGCATCCAGCACGTAGAGACCCAGTACTTC	CATSIQHVETQYF	NA	NA	TRBV15	TRBJ2-5
TGTGCCAGCAGTGCCACCGGGACTAGCGGCACAGATACGCAGTATTTT	CASSATGTSGTDTQYF	many	TRBD2	TRBV6-4	TRBJ2-3
TGCAGTGCGCAGGGACTAGCGGAAGAGACCCAGTACTTC	CSAQGLAEETQYF	few	TRBD2	TRBV20-1	TRBJ2-5
TGCGCCAGCAGCGGGAGCGGGGGGGTCCAAGAGACCCAGTACTTC	CASSGSGGVQETQYF	few	TRBD2	TRBV5-1	TRBJ2-5
TGTGCCAGCAGCTTCAGGGTGAGTGCAGATACGCAGTATTTT	CASSFRVSADTQYF	NA	NA	TRBV12-3/TRBV12-4	TRBJ2-3
TGTGCCAGCAACTTCAGGGGGGGGCGAGAGACCCAGTACTTC	CASNFRGGRETQYF	few	NA	TRBV12-3/TRBV12-4	TRBJ2-5
TGTGCCAGCAGTTTCGGGGGCGGCAACACCATATATTTT	CASSFGGGNTIYF	many	NA	TRBV5-5	TRBJ1-3
TGCAGTGCTATAGTTGCAGGACCAAAAGATACGCAGTATTTT	CSAIVAGPKDTQYF	few	NA	TRBV20-1	TRBJ2-3
TGTGCCAGCAGCTCAGCCTCCGGGAGTAGGGGCTACACCTTC	CASSSASGSRGYTF	few	NA	TRBV7-6	TRBJ1-2
TGCGCCAGCAGCCAAGGCGGGACAGGAGCTTGGAAACTGTTTTTT	CASSQGGTGAWKLFF	NA	TRBD1	TRBV4-3	TRBJ1-4
TGTGCCAGCACCCTTGGACTAGCGGGAGATCCCTACGAGCAGTACTTC	CASTLGLAGDPYEQYF	NA	TRBD2	TRBV12-3/TRBV12-4	TRBJ2-7
TGCGCCAGCAGGGGATCAACTAATGAAAAACTGTTTTTT	CASRGSTNEKLFF	few	NA	TRBV10-2	TRBJ1-4
TGTGCCAGCAGTTTCCCCGGTTTCTTT	CASSFPGFF	NA	NA	TRBV12-3/TRBV12-4	TRBJ1-1
TGTGCCTGGAGTTGGGGAGCCGGGGAGCTGTTTTTT	CAWSWGAGELFF	once	NA	TRBV30	TRBJ2-2
TGTGCCAGCAGCCCCCAGCCGGGGGCGGGGGCCTCCTACAATGAGCAGTTCTTC	CASSPQPGAGASYNEQFF	NA	NA	TRBV12-3/TRBV12-4	TRBJ2-1
TGTGCCACCAGCAGAGATCACTCTGGGGCCAACGTCCTGACTTTC	CATSRDHSGANVLTF	NA	NA	TRBV15	TRBJ2-6
TGTGCCAGCAGTTTACGCCCCGGGGCAACCGAGCAGTACTTC	CASSLRPGATEQYF	few	NA	TRBV27	TRBJ2-7
TGTGCCAGCAGCTTAGGTTGGCAGGCGTTTGATTCCCGAGAGACCCAGTACTTC	CASSLGWQAFDSRETQYF	few	NA	TRBV7-9	TRBJ2-5
TGTGCCAGCAGTGAATCGGGGACAGGGGTCCGTCAAGAGACCCAGTACTTC	CASSESGTGVRQETQYF	few	TRBD1	TRBV25-1	TRBJ2-5